This T cell receptor beta chain is from a study of blood T cells in healthy people across ages (dated by TCRdb to 2013 to 2016). For the study in its entirety: In model experiments, roughly one uniquely barcoded TCR beta cDNA molecule per two T cells was captured by template switching. To avoid experimental bias, donors of different ages were randomly spread across the sequencing lanes. The donors were split into four age groups: young (average around 15 years), middle-aged (roughly 42), aged (around 67) and long-lived (under 85). To track age-related changes in TCR beta repertoire diversity, the study relied on deep sequencing normalized with unique cDNA molecular identifiers. The study analyzed two additional independent replicas of 1 million unique cDNA reads from the same blood draw for two donors, one aged 18 to 30 and one aged 80 or older. What the study reported, not specific to this receptor: Compared with the aged group, more naive CD4+ T cells, fewer expanded clones and increased TCR diversity were shown by the long-lived group, suggesting age selection. Since profiling was done on bulk unsorted PBMCs, naive and antigen-experienced compartments could not be conclusively compared. Total diversity estimates from one million sequenced T cells were considered lower bounds and underestimates. Observed TCR beta diversity per million T cells fell roughly linearly with age, and a significant reduction was already apparent by age about 38. Donor CMV infection status was unknown, potentially confounding age-related changes in expanded clonotypes. The percentage of naive T cells measured by flow cytometry correlated strongly with observed TCR beta diversity.

The library was made by 5' RACE. The sequencing machine was an Illumina HiSeq 2500. A second PCR of about 7 to 12 cycles was performed with a sample-barcoded 5' primer and a J-beta primer mix. A template-switch 5' adaptor carrying 12 random nucleotides introduced a unique molecular identifier onto each TCR beta cDNA molecule. Each sample yielded at least 3 million CDR3-containing paired-end reads. The Mint cDNA synthesis kit, primed by a TRBC-specific oligonucleotide, was used to synthesize first-strand cDNA from all RNA. Following uracil-DNA glycosylase treatment, a first 18-cycle PCR with universal primers M1SS and BC2_uni_R was performed on all cDNA. Per the original workflow: For normalization, 1 million high-quality reads were randomly selected from each sample, with every read carrying a distinct molecular identifier. Instead of being binned into consensus sequences, reads with shared molecular identifiers were discarded. MiTCR, with a Q25 quality threshold and the strictest error-elimination algorithm, was used for CDR3 identification, clonotype clustering and error correction. Lower-bound total TCR beta diversity was estimated with a nonparametric unseen species model using Euler transformation. TCRdb trimmed public reads at Q25 via fastp, called clones via MiXCR and kept in-frame beta chains. Entries are consolidated by CDR3 protein sequence, retaining the most common genes and DNA. For this entry, the V and J calls and clone size follow TCRdb and not the study's own pipeline. Counted in this sample were about 730,000 distinct CDR3 sequences; roughly 47% of them appeared once. 20% to 25% of the sample rests with the top ten.

The donors were 40 or so Caucasian individuals from Russia, aged 6 to 90 years, who were systemically healthy. Each donor gave ten milliliters of peripheral blood, collected into EDTA-treated Vacutainer tubes. PBMCs were isolated by Ficoll-Paque density-gradient centrifugation, with at least 7 million obtained per sample. Trizol reagent was used to extract total RNA from PBMCs, with at least 5 micrograms per sample. The percentages of naive CD45RAhigh/CD27high T cells were determined by flow cytometry on a PBMC aliquot from every donor. From its cysteine to its phenylalanine, the CDR3 spans 14 amino acids. Only the CDR3 region is kept as DNA, spanning 42 bases read in frame from base 1. Germline trimming amounts to 5 bases on V and 0 bases on J, with 3 as the count of junction bases outside the gene matches. The germline V gene (reference sequence) specifies DFQATT as CDR1 and SNEGSKA as CDR2. This clonotype came up a few times. Its binding antigen is unknown. One base away there is no much larger clone; base qualities are not given.

The sequence came from a woman aged 55-70 years in good health. Sequencing used blood. This chain is built from TRBV20-1 and TRBJ2-3; 9 bases in the junction line up with TRBD2. Here the CDR3 is given as CSAEAGGSTDTQYF. The base sequence is TGCAGTGCTGAAGCGGGAGGAAGCACAGATACGCAGTATTTT.